This T cell receptor (beta chain) was identified in a study of T cells in Graves' hyperthyroidism and ophthalmopathy (dated by TCRdb to about 2019). For the study in its entirety: TCR V-J signatures able to tell the groups apart were searched for in a discovery cohort of 90 to 100 patients, of whom more than 40 had Graves' ophthalmopathy and about 60 had stable Graves' hyperthyroidism. Prospective prediction of ophthalmopathy was tested in an independent validation cohort of 18 to 20 hyperthyroidism patients and around 16 patients who later progressed to ophthalmopathy. For training and testing, the approximately 97 patients in the discovery cohort were randomly divided in a 7:3 ratio. In several Graves' hyperthyroidism patients, the study also compared T-cell repertoires from thyroid tissue with T-cell repertoires from blood. After blood sampling, hyperthyroidism patients were treated with methimazole at a starting dose of 30 mg daily, and ophthalmopathy patients were treated with high-dose intravenous methylprednisolone. According to the paper, TCR Vbeta CDR3 sequencing was carried out on some 140 peripheral blood samples, which came from 40 to 45 ophthalmopathy, approximately 78 hyperthyroidism and about 17 progressor patients.

The TCR beta CDR3 regions were amplified from RNA transcripts. A first-round RT-PCR of the TCR CDR3 used the HTBI primer set with the Qiagen OneStep RT-PCR kit. Libraries were constructed in a second round of multiplex PCR, after which size selection and purification were carried out. Paired-end sequencing of the libraries was performed with 100 bp reads on an Illumina HiSeq2000. The authors' analysis ran thus. SOAPnuke was used to process the raw data, throwing out any read that contained adapters or uncalled bases, had a mean Phred below 15, or lacked an exact constant-primer or identifier match. COPE v1.2.5 was used to merge high-quality paired reads, and clonotypes were defined as unique nucleotide sequences. MiTCR v1.1 was used to align clonotypes to the IMGT TRBV, TRBD and TRBJ reference segments. Only V-J combinations with frequency above 0.0001, covering roughly 99% of repertoires, were analysed. A TCS score was defined as the ratio between F50 (clonal expansion) and ExV (chaos), using BLOSUM62-based TCRdist between CDR3 peptides within each V-J. Welch's t-statistics and random forest reduced fewer than 550 V-J features to roughly 13, which were used in a naive Bayes classifier (R e1071). The public reads were run again by TCRdb, first through fastp at Q25 and then through MiXCR, and only productive beta chains were kept. Each CDR3 protein gets just one entry, which takes the most common genes and DNA from the rows behind it. What appears here as the V and J calls and clone size reflects TCRdb's work, not the paper's. The table for this sample lists hundreds of thousands of distinct CDR3 sequences; roughly 50% of them were counted only once. Nearly 8.5% of the sample is taken by the ten largest.

A patient counted as having stable Graves' hyperthyroidism if no progression to ophthalmopathy occurred over 18 months of follow-up. Hyperthyroidism patients were aged 18 to 65 years and newly diagnosed, with disease duration of less than 2 months. The study excluded patients with uncontrolled infections, other autoimmune diseases, pregnancy or lactation. Diagnoses relied on clinical symptoms, serum thyroxine and TRAb, thyroid ultrasound and orbital computed tomography. Total RNA was extracted using Trizol reagent, and RNA quality was assessed on an Agilent 2100 Bioanalyzer. This clonotype showed up many times. What this receptor recognizes is not known. Base qualities are not provided; no much larger clone lies one nucleotide away. The CDR3 contains 15 residues, cysteine and phenylalanine counted. The retained sequence is limited to the CDR3, 45 bases, with the frame set at the first base. Via the germline V gene, CDR1 is KGHDR and CDR2 SFDVKD. V drops 3 bases and J drops 6 bases, leaving 16 bases in between.

What the authors observed across the whole study: In validation, progression to ophthalmopathy was predicted by the model with 70% to 71% sensitivity and nearly 75% specificity, a median of 6.5 months before onset. Sample size was not statistically predetermined, and blinding of investigators to group allocation was not performed. Most expanded thyroid clonotypes (frequency above 0.001) were also detected in blood, suggesting blood repertoires may reflect thyroid immune responses. Ophthalmopathy was separated from stable hyperthyroidism by a 13 V-J signature model, with 85% to 90% sensitivity and roughly 81% specificity obtained in cross-validation and 80%/75% obtained in testing.

Input material: peripheral blood or thyroid tissue (not recorded which). The chain is encoded by TRBV24-1 joined to TRBJ1-2; a weak D assignment points to TRBD1 (5 bases agree). This TCR was sampled from a woman younger than 35 with Graves' hyperthyroidism. Donor details come from another sample of the same person, matched by shared clones. The DNA sequence is as follows: TGTGCCACCAGTGATCCACAGGTTCCGTCGAATGGCTACACCTTC. Translated, it gives CATSDPQVPSNGYTF.